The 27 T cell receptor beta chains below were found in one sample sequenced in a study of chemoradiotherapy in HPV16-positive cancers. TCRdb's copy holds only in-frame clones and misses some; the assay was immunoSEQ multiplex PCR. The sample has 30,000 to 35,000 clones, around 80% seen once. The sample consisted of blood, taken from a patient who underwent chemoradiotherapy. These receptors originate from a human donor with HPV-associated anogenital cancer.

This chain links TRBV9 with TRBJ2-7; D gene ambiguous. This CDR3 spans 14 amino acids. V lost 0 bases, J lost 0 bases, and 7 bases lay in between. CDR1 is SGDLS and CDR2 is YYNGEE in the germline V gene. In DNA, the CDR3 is TGTGCCAGCAGCGTAGGGGCTAGCTCCTACGAGCAGTACTTC. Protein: CASSVGASSYEQYF.

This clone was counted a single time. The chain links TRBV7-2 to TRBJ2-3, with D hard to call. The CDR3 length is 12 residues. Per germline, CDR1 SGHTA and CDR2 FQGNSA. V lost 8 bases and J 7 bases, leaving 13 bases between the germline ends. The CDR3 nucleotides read TGTGCCAGCTCCCAGCAACACAATACGCAGTATTTT. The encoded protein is CASSQQHNTQYF.

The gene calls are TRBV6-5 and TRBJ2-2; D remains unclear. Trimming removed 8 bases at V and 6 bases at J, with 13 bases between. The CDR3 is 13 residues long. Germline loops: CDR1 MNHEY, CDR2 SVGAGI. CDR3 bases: TGTGCCAGCTGGGCTTTCTCCCCCGGGGAGCTGTTTTTT. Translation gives CASWAFSPGELFF.

This CDR3 is CASSARFNTEAFF. The DNA of the CDR3 is TGTGCCAGCAGCGCCAGGTTTAACACTGAAGCTTTCTTT. The rearrangement uses TRBV11-3 and TRBJ1-1; no clear D gene. In germline, CDR1 is SGHNT, CDR2 YENEEA. Trimming cost V 5 bases and J 2 bases, with 9 bases left between them. This CDR3 has 13 residues.

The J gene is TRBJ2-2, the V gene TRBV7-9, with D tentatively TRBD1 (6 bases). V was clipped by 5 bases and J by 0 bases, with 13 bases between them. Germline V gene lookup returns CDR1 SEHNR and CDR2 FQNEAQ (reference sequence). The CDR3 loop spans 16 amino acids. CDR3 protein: CASSINRAANTGELFF. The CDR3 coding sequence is TGTGCCAGCAGCATCAACAGGGCCGCGAACACCGGGGAGCTGTTTTTT.

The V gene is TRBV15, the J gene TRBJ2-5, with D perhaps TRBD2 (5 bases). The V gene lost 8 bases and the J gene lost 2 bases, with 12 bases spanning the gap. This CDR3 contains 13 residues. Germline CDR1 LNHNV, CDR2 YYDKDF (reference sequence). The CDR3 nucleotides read TGTGCCACCGGGCGGGCAGTACAAGAGACCCAGTACTTC. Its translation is CATGRAVQETQYF.

The CDR3 DNA follows: TGTGCCAGCAGTTTATTTGGCAGGGGGGGATCACCCCTCCACTTT. Amino acid sequence: CASSLFGRGGSPLHF. V usage is TRBV27 and J usage is TRBJ1-6, with 7 bases lining up with TRBD1. Looked up from germline, CDR1 is MNHEY and CDR2 is SMNVEV (reference sequence). The CDR3 runs 15 residues. The V and J ends lost 1 base and 10 bases, in that order; junction bases with no gene match: 7.

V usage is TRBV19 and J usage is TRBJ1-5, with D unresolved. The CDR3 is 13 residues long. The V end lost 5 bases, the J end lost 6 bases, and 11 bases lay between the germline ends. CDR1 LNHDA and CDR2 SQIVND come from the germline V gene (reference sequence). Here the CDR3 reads CASSQGFSQPQHF. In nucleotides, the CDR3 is TGTGCCAGTAGTCAAGGGTTCTCTCAGCCCCAGCATTTT.

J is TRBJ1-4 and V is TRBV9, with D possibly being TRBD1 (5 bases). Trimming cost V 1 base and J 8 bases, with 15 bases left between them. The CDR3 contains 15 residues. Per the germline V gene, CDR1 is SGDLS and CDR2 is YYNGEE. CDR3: CASSVLGGEGEKLFF. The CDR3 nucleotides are TGTGCCAGCAGCGTATTGGGGGGGGAAGGGGAAAAACTGTTTTTT.

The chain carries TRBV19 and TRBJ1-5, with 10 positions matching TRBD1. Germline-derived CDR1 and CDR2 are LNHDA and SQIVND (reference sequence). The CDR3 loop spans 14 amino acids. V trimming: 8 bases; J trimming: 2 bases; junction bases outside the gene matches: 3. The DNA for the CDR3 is TGTGCCAGTGCCGGGACAGGGGGCAATCAGCCCCAGCATTTT. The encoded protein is CASAGTGGNQPQHF.

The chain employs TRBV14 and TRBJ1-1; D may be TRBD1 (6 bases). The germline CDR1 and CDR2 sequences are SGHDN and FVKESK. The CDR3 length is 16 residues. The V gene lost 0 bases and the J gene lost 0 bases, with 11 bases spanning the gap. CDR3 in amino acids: CASSQDRGALNTEAFF. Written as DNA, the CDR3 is TGTGCCAGCAGCCAAGATAGGGGGGCTTTGAACACTGAAGCTTTCTTT. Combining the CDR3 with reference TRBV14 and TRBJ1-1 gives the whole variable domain EAGVTQFPSHSVIEKGQTVTLRCDPISGHDNLYWYRRVMGKEIKFLLHFVKESKQDESGMPNNRFLAERTGGTYSTLKVQPAELEDSGVYFCASSQDRGALNTEAFFGQGTRLTVV.

The CDR3 sequence is CASSVNPGLAGGTDTQYF. CDR3 DNA: TGTGCCAGCAGCGTAAACCCGGGACTAGCGGGGGGCACAGATACGCAGTATTTT. The chain couples TRBV9 to TRBJ2-3; TRBD2 matches at 14 bases. The V gene end was trimmed by 1 base and the J gene end by 1 base; junction bases not matched to a gene: 5. The CDR3 totals 18 residues. Germline CDR1 SGDLS, CDR2 YYNGEE.

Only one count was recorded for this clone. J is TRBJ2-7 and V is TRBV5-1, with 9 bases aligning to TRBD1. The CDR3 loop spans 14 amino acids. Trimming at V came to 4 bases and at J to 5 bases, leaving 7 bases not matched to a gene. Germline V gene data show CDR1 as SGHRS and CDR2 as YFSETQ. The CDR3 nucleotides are TGCGCCAGCAGCCAGACAGGGGGGCCTCACGAGCAGTACTTC. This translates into CASSQTGGPHEQYF.

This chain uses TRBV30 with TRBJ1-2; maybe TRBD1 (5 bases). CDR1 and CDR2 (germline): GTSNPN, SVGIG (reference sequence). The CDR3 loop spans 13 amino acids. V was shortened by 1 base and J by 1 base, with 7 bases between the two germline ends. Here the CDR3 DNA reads TGTGCCTGGAGTGACGACAGTAACTATGGCTACACCTTC. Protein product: CAWSDDSNYGYTF.

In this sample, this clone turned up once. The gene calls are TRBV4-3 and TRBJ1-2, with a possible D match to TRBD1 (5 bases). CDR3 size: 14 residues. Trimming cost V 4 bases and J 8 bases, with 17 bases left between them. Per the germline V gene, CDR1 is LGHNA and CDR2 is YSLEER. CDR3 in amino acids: CASSRSVLGGGYTF. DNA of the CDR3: TGCGCCAGCAGCCGTTCCGTTCTGGGGGGAGGCTACACCTTC.

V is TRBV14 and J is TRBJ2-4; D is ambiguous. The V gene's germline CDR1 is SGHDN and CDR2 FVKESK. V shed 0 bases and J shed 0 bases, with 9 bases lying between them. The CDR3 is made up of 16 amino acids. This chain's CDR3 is CASSQDQSVAKNIQYF. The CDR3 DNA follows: TGTGCCAGCAGCCAAGACCAGTCCGTAGCCAAAAACATTCAGTACTTC.

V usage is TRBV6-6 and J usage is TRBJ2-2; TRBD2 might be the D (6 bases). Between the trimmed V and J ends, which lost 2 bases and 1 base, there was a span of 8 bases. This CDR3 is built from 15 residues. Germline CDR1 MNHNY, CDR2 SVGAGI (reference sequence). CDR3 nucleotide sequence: TGTGCCAGCAGTTACGGTAGCGGGAACACCGGGGAGCTGTTTTTT. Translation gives CASSYGSGNTGELFF.

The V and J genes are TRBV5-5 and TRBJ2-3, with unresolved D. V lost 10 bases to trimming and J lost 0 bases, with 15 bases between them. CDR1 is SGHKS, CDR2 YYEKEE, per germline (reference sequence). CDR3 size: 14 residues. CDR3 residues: CACETGLSTDTQYF. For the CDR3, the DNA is TGTGCCTGCGAGACGGGCCTTAGCACAGATACGCAGTATTTT.

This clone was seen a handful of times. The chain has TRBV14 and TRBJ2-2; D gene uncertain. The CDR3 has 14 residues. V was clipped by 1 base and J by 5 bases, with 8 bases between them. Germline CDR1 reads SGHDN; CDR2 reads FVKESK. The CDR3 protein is CASSQARLTGELFF. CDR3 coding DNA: TGTGCCAGCAGCCAAGCGCGGCTAACCGGGGAGCTGTTTTTT.

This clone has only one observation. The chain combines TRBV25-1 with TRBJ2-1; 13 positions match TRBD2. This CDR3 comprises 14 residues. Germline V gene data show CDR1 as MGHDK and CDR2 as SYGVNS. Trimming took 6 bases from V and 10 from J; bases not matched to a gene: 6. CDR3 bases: TGTGCCAGCAGGACTAGCGGGGGGCCCCTGGAGCAGTTCTTC. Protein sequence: CASRTSGGPLEQFF. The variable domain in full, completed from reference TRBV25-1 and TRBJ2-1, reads EADIYQTPRYLVIGTGKKITLECSQTMGHDKMYWYQQDPGMELHLIHYSYGVNSTEKGDLSSESTVSRIRTEHFPLTLESARPSHTSQYLCASRTSGGPLEQFFGPGTRLTVL.

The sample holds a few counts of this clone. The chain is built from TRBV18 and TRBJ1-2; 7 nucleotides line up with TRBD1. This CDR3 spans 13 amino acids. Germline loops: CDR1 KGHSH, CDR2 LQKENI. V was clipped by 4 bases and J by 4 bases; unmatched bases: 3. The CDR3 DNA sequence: TGTGCCAGCTCACGGGACAGTGCCTATGGCTACACCTTC. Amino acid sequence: CASSRDSAYGYTF.

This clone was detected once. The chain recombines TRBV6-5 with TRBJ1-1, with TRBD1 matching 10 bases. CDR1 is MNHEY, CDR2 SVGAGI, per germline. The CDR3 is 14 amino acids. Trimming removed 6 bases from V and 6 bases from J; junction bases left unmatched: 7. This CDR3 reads CASSRGQGVSEAFF. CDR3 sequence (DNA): TGTGCCAGCAGCCGAGGACAGGGGGTGTCTGAAGCTTTCTTT.

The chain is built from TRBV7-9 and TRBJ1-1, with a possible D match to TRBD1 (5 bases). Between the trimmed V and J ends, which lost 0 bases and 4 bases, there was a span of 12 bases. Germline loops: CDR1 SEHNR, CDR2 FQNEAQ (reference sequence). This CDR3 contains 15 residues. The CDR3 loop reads CASSLARGYGTEAFF. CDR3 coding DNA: TGTGCCAGCAGCTTAGCGCGGGGGTATGGCACTGAAGCTTTCTTT.

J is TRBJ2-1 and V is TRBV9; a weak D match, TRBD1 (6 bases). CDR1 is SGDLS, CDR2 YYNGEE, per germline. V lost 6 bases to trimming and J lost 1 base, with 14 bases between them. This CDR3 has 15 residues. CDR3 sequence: CASTTTGISYNEQFF. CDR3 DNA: TGTGCCAGCACGACAACAGGGATTTCCTACAATGAGCAGTTCTTC.

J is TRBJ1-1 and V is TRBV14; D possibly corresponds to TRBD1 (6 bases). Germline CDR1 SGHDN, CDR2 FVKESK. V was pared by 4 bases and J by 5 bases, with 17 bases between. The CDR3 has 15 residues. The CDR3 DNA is TGTGCCAGCAGCCTTCGAACCGGGGGCGCGACTGAAGCTTTCTTT. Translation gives CASSLRTGGATEAFF.

CDR3 sequence (DNA): TGTGCCAGCAGTCGACTACGGAGCACTGAAGCTTTCTTT. Protein: CASSRLRSTEAFF. The V and J genes are TRBV27 and TRBJ1-1; D remains ambiguous. Germline V CDR1 and CDR2: MNHEY, SMNVEV (reference sequence). CDR3 size: 13 residues. With 5 bases removed from V and 4 bases from J, the gap between germline ends came to 11 bases.

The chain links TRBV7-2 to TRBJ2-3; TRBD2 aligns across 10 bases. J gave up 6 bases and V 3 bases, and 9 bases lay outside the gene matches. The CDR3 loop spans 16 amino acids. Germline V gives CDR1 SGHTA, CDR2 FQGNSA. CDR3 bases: TGTGCCAGCAGCTTCCGAGCGGGGGGGCGAGTTGATACGCAGTATTTT. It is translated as CASSFRAGGRVDTQYF.